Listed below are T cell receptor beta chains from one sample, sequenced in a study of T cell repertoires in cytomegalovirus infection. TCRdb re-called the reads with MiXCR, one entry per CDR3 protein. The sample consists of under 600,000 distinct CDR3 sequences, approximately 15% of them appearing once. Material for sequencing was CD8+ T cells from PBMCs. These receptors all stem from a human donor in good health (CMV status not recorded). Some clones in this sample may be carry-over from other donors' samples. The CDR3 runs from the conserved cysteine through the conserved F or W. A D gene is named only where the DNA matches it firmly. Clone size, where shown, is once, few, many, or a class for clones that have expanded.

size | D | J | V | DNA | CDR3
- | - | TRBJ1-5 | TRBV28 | TGTGCCAGCAGCAGCAGGGCAGGGCAGCCCCAGCATTTT | CASSSRAGQPQHF
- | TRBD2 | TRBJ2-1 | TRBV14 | TGTGCCAGCAGCTACTCTCCAGAACTAGCGGGATCTAATGAGCAGTTCTTC | CASSYSPELAGSNEQFF
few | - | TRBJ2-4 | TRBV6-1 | TGTGCCAGCATCAAGGGTGGCAGGGGAGGGAACATTCAGTACTTC | CASIKGGRGGNIQYF
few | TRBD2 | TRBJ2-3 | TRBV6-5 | TGTGCCAGCAGTTACCCGGGACTAGCGGGAGACACAGATACGCAGTATTTT | CASSYPGLAGDTDTQYF
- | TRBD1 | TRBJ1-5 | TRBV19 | TGTGTCAGTAGTATTGACAGGGTAGATAGCAATCAGCCCCAGCATTTT | CVSSIDRVDSNQPQHF
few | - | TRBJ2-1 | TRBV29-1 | TGCAGCGTTGAGACTAGTTTGACCCTCTACAATGAGCAGTTCTTC | CSVETSLTLYNEQFF
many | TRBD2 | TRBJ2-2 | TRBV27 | TGTGCCAGCTCCTTATCGGGGGGCGGGGAGCTGTTTTTT | CASSLSGGGELFF
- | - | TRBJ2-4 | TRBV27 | TGTGCCAGCAGTTTCAGGGCAGGGGTTAGGAACATTCAGTACTTC | CASSFRAGVRNIQYF
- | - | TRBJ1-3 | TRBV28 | TGTGCCAGCACGGAGACTCAACACTCTGGAAACACCATATATTTT | CASTETQHSGNTIYF
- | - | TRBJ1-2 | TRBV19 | TGTGCCAGTAGTAGGGGCGTAGATGGCTACACCTTC | CASSRGVDGYTF
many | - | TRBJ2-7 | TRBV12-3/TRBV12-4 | TGTGCCAGCAGTTTAAAGGGGTGGGACTACGAGCAGTACTTC | CASSLKGWDYEQYF
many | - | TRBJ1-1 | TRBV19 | TGTGCCAGTAGTGTATCATGGACGGTGAACACTGAAGCTTTCTTT | CASSVSWTVNTEAFF
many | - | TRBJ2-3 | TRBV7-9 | TGTGCCAGCATCGGCGGCGCAAGCACAGATACGCAGTATTTT | CASIGGASTDTQYF
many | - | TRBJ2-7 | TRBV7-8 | TGTGCCAGCAGCGTGGCAGGGGTGGCTTCCGAGCAGTACTTC | CASSVAGVASEQYF
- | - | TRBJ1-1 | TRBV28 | TGTGCCAGCAGTTTTTGGGGGGAACGGTACACTGAAGCTTTCTTT | CASSFWGERYTEAFF
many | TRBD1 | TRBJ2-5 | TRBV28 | TGTGCCAGCAGTCATAGGGACAGTTTGTACCAAGAGACCCAGTACTTC | CASSHRDSLYQETQYF
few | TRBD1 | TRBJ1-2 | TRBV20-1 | TGCAGTGCGCGGAACCCGGGACAGGGGAATTTGGATGGCTACACCTTC | CSARNPGQGNLDGYTF
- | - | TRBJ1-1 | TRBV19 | TGTGCCAGTAGTATAAGGTCGGAGGGGTTCACTGAAGCTTTCTTT | CASSIRSEGFTEAFF
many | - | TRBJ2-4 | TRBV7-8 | TGTGCCAGCAGCTCCCGACGGAGACTAGCCAAAAACATTCAGTACTTC | CASSSRRRLAKNIQYF
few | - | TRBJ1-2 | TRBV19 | TGTGCCAGTAGAGACGGACAGCTACGAGTCTTC | CASRDGQLRVF
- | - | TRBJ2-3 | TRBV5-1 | TGCGCCAGCAGTGGAGGACTCCTCACAGATACGCAGTATTTT | CASSGGLLTDTQYF
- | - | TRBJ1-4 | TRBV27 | TGTGCCAGCACCTCTTTGGGTGGGGAACTTGAAAAACTGTTTTTT | CASTSLGGELEKLFF
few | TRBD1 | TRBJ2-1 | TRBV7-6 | TGTGCCAGCAGCTTAGAGGGACAGGATGAGCAGTTCTTC | CASSLEGQDEQFF
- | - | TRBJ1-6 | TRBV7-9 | TGTAGTGTGGTTAGCGGTCATAATTCACCCCTCCACTTT | CSVVSGHNSPLHF
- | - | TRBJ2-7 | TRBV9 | TGTGCCAGCAGCGTAGAACGGATTCCCTACGAGCAGTACTTC | CASSVERIPYEQYF
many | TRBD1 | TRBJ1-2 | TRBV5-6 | TGTGCCAGCAGCTTCCCTGACAGGGATATACCGGATGGCTACACCTTC | CASSFPDRDIPDGYTF
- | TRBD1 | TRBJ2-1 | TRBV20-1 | TGCAGTGCTAGGGACAGGGTGACTCCTAACTACAATGAGCAGTTCTTC | CSARDRVTPNYNEQFF
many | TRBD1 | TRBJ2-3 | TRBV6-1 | TGTGCCAGCAGTGAAGCGGGACAGTACACAGATACGCAGTATTTT | CASSEAGQYTDTQYF
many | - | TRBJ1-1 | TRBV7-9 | TGTGCCAGCAGCTTAGAACAGAGTGAAGCTTTCTTT | CASSLEQSEAFF
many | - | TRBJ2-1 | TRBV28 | TGTGCCAGCGAACCTAGCTCCTACAATGAGCAGTTCTTC | CASEPSSYNEQFF
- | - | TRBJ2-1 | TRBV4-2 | TGTGCCAGCAGCCAAGAGGCGCCTGGGCTAGAGCAGTTCTTC | CASSQEAPGLEQFF
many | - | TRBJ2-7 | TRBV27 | TGTGCCAGCAGCTTAGCTTCAGGGACCTACGAGCAGTACTTC | CASSLASGTYEQYF
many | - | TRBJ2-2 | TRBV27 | TGTGCCAGCAGCCCCTCGACCGGGGAGCTGTTTTTT | CASSPSTGELFF
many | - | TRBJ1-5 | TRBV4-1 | TGCGCCAGCAGCCAAGAGGGGGATGAGAATCAGCCCCAGCATTTT | CASSQEGDENQPQHF
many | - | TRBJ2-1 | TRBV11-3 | TGTGCCAGCAGCTTAGGAGTAGCGGATTCCTACAATGAGCAGTTCTTC | CASSLGVADSYNEQFF
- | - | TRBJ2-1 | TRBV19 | TGTGCCAGTAGTATATCAGGCGGCAACTCCTACAATGAGCAGTTCTTC | CASSISGGNSYNEQFF
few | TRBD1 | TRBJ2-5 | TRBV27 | TGTGCCAGCAGTTTAAGGGGGCCCCAAGAGACCCAGTACTTC | CASSLRGPQETQYF
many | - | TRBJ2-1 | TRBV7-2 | TGTGCCAGCAGTTTTGACAGGCCCCTCTACAATGAGCAGTTCTTC | CASSFDRPLYNEQFF
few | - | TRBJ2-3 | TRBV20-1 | TGCAGTGCTATATTAGGGGTCCCTCTTAATACGCAGTATTTT | CSAILGVPLNTQYF
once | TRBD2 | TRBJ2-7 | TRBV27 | TGTGCCAGCCGTTCACTTGGGACTAGCATTAACGAGCAGTACTTC | CASRSLGTSINEQYF
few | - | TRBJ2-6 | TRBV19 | TGTGCCAGTAGTATTGGCTACTCTGGGGCCAACGTCCTGACTTTC | CASSIGYSGANVLTF
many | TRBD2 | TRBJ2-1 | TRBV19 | TGTGCCAGTAGTACTGCGGGAGGATCGAGCTCCTACAATGAGCAGTTCTTC | CASSTAGGSSSYNEQFF
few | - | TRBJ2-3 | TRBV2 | TGTGCCACCCACAGCACCCATACGCAGTATTTT | CATHSTHTQYF
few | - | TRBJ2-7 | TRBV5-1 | TGCGCCAGCAGCTTGTCTCCAGGAGATAACTCCTACGAGCAGTACTTC | CASSLSPGDNSYEQYF